These 21 T cell receptor beta chains were all obtained from the same sample, sequenced in a study of T-cell memory formation after mild COVID-19 (TCRdb year 2021). Receptor libraries were prepared by 5' RACE. Instrument on record: Illumina NovaSeq 6000. In TCRdb, the public reads were trimmed at Q25 with fastp and aligned with MiXCR, with productive beta chains retained. Every CDR3 protein is listed once, alongside the most common genes and DNA of its rows. Counted in this sample were about 57,000 distinct CDR3 sequences; 9% to 15% of them appeared once. The ten largest clones take up approximately 26% of the sample. Specimen: PBMCs or a T cell subset sorted from them (not recorded which). All receptors derive from a young man who had mild COVID-19 (a few samples of this study predate the infection). The sample titles of this study are shuffled in the database, so cell type and time point are left out; the donor was told from shared clones.

This clonotype occurred many times. V gene TRBV11-2 combines with J gene TRBJ2-1; D may be TRBD1 (5 bases). V lost 5 bases, J lost 7 bases, and 9 bases lay in between. This CDR3 is built from 12 residues. Germline loops: CDR1 SGHAT, CDR2 FQNNGV. CDR3 coding DNA: TGTGCCAGCAGCCTGAACAGGAATGAGCAGTTCTTC. As protein: CASSLNRNEQFF.

V is TRBV7-9 and J is TRBJ1-2; D may be TRBD1 (6 bases). V was cut by 8 bases and J by 0 bases, with 13 bases left in between. CDR1 is SEHNR and CDR2 is FQNEAQ in the germline V gene (reference sequence). CDR3 size: 14 residues. CDR3: CASGSYRANYGYTF. Written as DNA, the CDR3 is TGTGCCAGCGGTTCTTACAGGGCTAACTATGGCTACACCTTC.

The chain is built from TRBV7-2 and TRBJ2-4; D perhaps matches TRBD1 (5 bases). The CDR3 consists of 13 residues. Germline V lookup: CDR1 SGHTA, CDR2 FQGNSA. Trimming cost V 2 bases and J 6 bases, with 8 bases left between them. CDR3 sequence reads: CASSLQGGNIQYF. The CDR3 bases are TGTGCCAGCAGCTTACAGGGTGGAAACATTCAGTACTTC.

This chain connects TRBV30 to TRBJ1-5; D possibly corresponds to TRBD1 (5 bases). V was clipped by 0 bases and J by 7 bases, with 10 bases between them. The CDR3 runs 13 residues. In germline, CDR1 is GTSNPN, CDR2 SVGIG (reference sequence). This CDR3 is CAWSVQGDQPQHF. CDR3 DNA: TGTGCCTGGAGTGTACAAGGGGACCAGCCCCAGCATTTT.

This clonotype was counted a few times. The chain combines TRBV7-9 with TRBJ2-5; D may match TRBD1 or TRBD2 (5 bases each). The CDR3 totals 13 residues. V was trimmed by 5 bases and J by 3 bases, leaving 10 bases between them. Germline CDR1 and CDR2: SEHNR and FQNEAQ (reference sequence). In DNA form, the CDR3 reads TGTGCCAGCAGCCGGGACGTAGAAGAGACCCAGTACTTC. Translation gives CASSRDVEETQYF.

V usage is TRBV15 and J usage is TRBJ1-1; weak D call: TRBD1 (5 bases). This CDR3 spans 12 amino acids. Trimming took off 5 bases at V and 5 bases at J, with 9 bases between the two ends. Germline assignment: CDR1 LNHNV and CDR2 YYDKDF (reference sequence). In nucleotides, the CDR3 is TGTGCCACCAGCTGGGGGAAGACTGAAGCTTTCTTT. Translation gives CATSWGKTEAFF. Full variable domain (remainder filled in from reference TRBV15 and TRBJ1-1): DAMVIQNPRYQVTQFGKPVTLSCSQTLNHNVMYWYQQKSSQAPKLLFHYYDKDFNNEADTPDNFQSRRPNTSFCFLDIRSPGLGDTAMYLCATSWGKTEAFFGQGTRLTVV.

This chain uses TRBV4-3 with TRBJ2-1; D could derive from TRBD1 or TRBD2 (5 bases each). The V gene's germline CDR1 is LGHNA and CDR2 YSLEER. The CDR3 spans 15 residues. Trimming removed 5 bases from V and 0 bases from J, with 11 bases in between. The CDR3 here is CASSEGTASYNEQFF. CDR3 in DNA: TGCGCCAGCAGCGAGGGGACGGCCTCCTACAATGAGCAGTTCTTC.

This clonotype came up a few times. J is TRBJ2-7 and V is TRBV28; 10 nucleotides agree with TRBD2. The V segment lost 7 bases and the J segment 6 bases; nucleotides outside the gene matches: 12. Germline V gives CDR1 MDHEN, CDR2 SYDVKM. The CDR3 length is 15 residues. CDR3 DNA sequence: TGTGCCAGCACTAGATCAAGCGGGGGGGCGTCCGAGCAGTACGTC. Protein: CASTRSSGGASEQYV.

This clonotype was detected only a few times. One end of the junction is discordant with germline, which a read error may explain. The genes are TRBV6-5 and TRBJ2-1, with a possible D match to TRBD2 (5 bases). The CDR3 loop spans 15 amino acids. Germline loops: CDR1 MNHEY, CDR2 SVGAGI. CDR3 sequence reads: CASSYSSGYSNGQFF. The CDR3 DNA reads as TGTGCCAGCAGTTACTCTTCGGGATACTCGAATGGGCAGTTCTTC.

This clonotype is medium-sized. The chain uses TRBV7-8 and TRBJ1-2, with D maybe TRBD1 (5 bases). Germline V lookup: CDR1 SGHVS, CDR2 FQNEAQ. V was shortened by 5 bases and J by 0 bases, with 16 bases between the two germline ends. The CDR3 totals 16 residues. Here the CDR3 reads CASSLGQAWANYGYTF. CDR3 in DNA: TGTGCCAGCAGCCTCGGACAAGCCTGGGCTAACTATGGCTACACCTTC.

This clonotype occurred many times. The gene calls are TRBV7-2 and TRBJ2-3; D is uncertain. V shed 6 bases and J shed 0 bases, with 13 bases lying between them. Germline V gene lookup returns CDR1 SGHTA and CDR2 FQGNSA. The CDR3 is 15 residues long. The CDR3 DNA is TGTGCCAGCAGATTGCCAGGACCTAGCACAGATACGCAGTATTTT. Residues: CASRLPGPSTDTQYF.

The V call is TRBV20-1, the J call TRBJ1-5, with unresolved D. This CDR3 contains 16 residues. CDR1 is DFQATT and CDR2 is SNEGSKA in the germline V gene (reference sequence). V was trimmed by 6 bases and J by 4 bases, leaving 22 bases between them. In DNA, the CDR3 is TGCAGTGCCGAGAACTCGGCAGGCATCTGGAATCAGCCCCAGCATTTT. Translated, it gives CSAENSAGIWNQPQHF.

This clonotype was picked up a small number of times. CDR3 in amino acids: CASSSRQRPLDEQFF. Here the CDR3 DNA reads TGTGCCAGCAGCTCCCGACAGCGACCATTGGATGAGCAGTTCTTC. V usage is TRBV7-8 and J usage is TRBJ2-1; the D gene is possibly TRBD1 (5 bases). CDR1 is SGHVS and CDR2 is FQNEAQ in the germline V gene. This CDR3 comprises 15 residues. V lost 4 bases, J lost 8 bases, and 18 bases lay in between.

The V call is TRBV18, the J call TRBJ2-1; tentatively, D is TRBD1 (6 bases). V was shortened by 3 bases and J by 0 bases, with 27 bases between the two germline ends. There are 21 residues in the CDR3. Germline V gene lookup returns CDR1 KGHSH and CDR2 LQKENI. The CDR3 coding sequence is TGTGCCAGCTCACCTTCAGAGGGGGTGGGGGCCACTTTGCCCTCCTACAATGAGCAGTTCTTC. It codes for CASSPSEGVGATLPSYNEQFF.

The J gene is TRBJ2-5, the V gene TRBV27; 7 bases agree with TRBD1. CDR1 is MNHEY and CDR2 is SMNVEV in the germline V gene (reference sequence). Trimming at V came to 2 bases and at J to 2 bases, leaving 8 bases not matched to a gene. CDR3 length equals 16 residues. The CDR3 sequence is CASSLTRGTLQETQYF. The CDR3 DNA reads as TGTGCCAGCAGTTTAACCAGGGGGACCCTACAAGAGACCCAGTACTTC.

This clonotype counts as medium-sized. The J gene is TRBJ2-5, the V gene TRBV24-1, with D possibly TRBD2 on 6 matching bases. From germline, CDR1 is KGHDR and CDR2 SFDVKD. V shed 7 bases and J shed 3 bases, with 14 bases lying between them. This CDR3 region has 14 residues. The CDR3 nucleotides read TGTGCCACCAGCGGATGGGGGGAGGAAGAGACCCAGTACTTC. Protein: CATSGWGEEETQYF.

J is TRBJ2-7 and V is TRBV6-6, with TRBD1 matching 8 bases. V lost 4 bases and J lost 1; bases outside the gene matches: 6. The CDR3 runs 15 residues. The germline V gene encodes CDR1 MNHNY and CDR2 SVGAGI (reference sequence). Here the CDR3 reads CASSSRDRISYEQYF. The CDR3 DNA is TGTGCCAGCAGTTCTCGGGACAGGATTTCCTACGAGCAGTACTTC.

The chain links TRBV5-1 to TRBJ2-2; TRBD2 aligns across 9 bases. V gave up 2 bases and J gave up 7 bases; unmatched junction bases: 9. The CDR3 has 16 residues. Germline loops: CDR1 SGHRS, CDR2 YFSETQ. CDR3 nucleotide sequence: TGCGCCAGCAGCTTCGTAGCGGGGGTCACCAACGGGGAGCTGTTTTTT. It is translated as CASSFVAGVTNGELFF.

At least ten counts were recorded for this clonotype. This chain uses TRBV7-9 with TRBJ2-2; no definite D call. Germline CDR1 SEHNR, CDR2 FQNEAQ (reference sequence). Trimming stripped 5 bases from V and 7 bases from J, with 23 bases between. The CDR3 spans 17 residues. The CDR3: CASSPPKLGRPFGELFF. CDR3 coding DNA: TGTGCCAGCAGCCCCCCGAAGTTGGGAAGGCCGTTCGGGGAGCTGTTTTTT.

This chain uses TRBV7-6 with TRBJ2-5; D not certain. The CDR3 runs to 15 residues. Germline loops: CDR1 SGHVS, CDR2 FNYEAQ. Trimming cost V 0 bases and J 0 bases, with 8 bases left between them. This CDR3 is CASSLAVWNQETQYF. The CDR3, as DNA: TGTGCCAGCAGCTTAGCGGTGTGGAACCAAGAGACCCAGTACTTC. Full variable domain (remainder filled in from reference TRBV7-6 and TRBJ2-5): GAGVSQSPRYKVTKRGQDVALRCDPISGHVSLYWYRQALGQGPEFLTYFNYEAQQDKSGLPNDRFSAERPEGSISTLTIQRTEQRDSAMYRCASSLAVWNQETQYFGPGTRLLVL.

This clonotype has at least ten counts. The genes are TRBV12-3 or TRBV12-4 and TRBJ1-4; a possible D gene is TRBD1 (5 bases). Trimming took off 6 bases at V and 11 bases at J, with 19 bases between the two ends. The CDR3 is 14 amino acids. CDR3 residues: CASSLSGVRGKLFF. For the CDR3, the DNA is TGTGCCAGCAGCTTATCTGGCGTGAGGGGTAAACTGTTTTTT.